This T cell receptor beta chain appears in the sequencing data of a study of cytomegalovirus exposure and HLA in healthy donors. Only in-frame clones appear in the TCRdb table, and some are missing; sequencing was by immunoSEQ multiplex PCR. This sample has about 140,000 clones, with 84% found just once. The junction had 11 bases not matched to a gene; V was cut back by 5 bases and J by 4 bases. The germline CDR1 and CDR2 sequences are MNHEY and SVGAGI. The CDR3 is made up of 15 amino acids. From the approximately 120-subject validation cohort, which was separate from the approximately 700-subject first cohort, the donors were drawn.

This TCR was sampled from a woman younger than 45 in good health and CMV-seronegative. The chain carries TRBV6-5 and TRBJ2-7; 7 bases are a match to TRBD1. Sequencing used PBMCs. The CDR3 is CASSPRTGGGYEQYF. In DNA form, the CDR3 reads TGTGCCAGCAGTCCACGGACAGGCGGCGGGTACGAGCAGTACTTC.